The present T cell receptor (beta chain) was sequenced within a study of blood T cell repertoires in COVID-19. The wider study: Italy, Spain and the United States were the sources of the convalescent and acute COVID-19 samples.

Germline V CDR1 and CDR2: DFQATT, SNEGSKA (reference sequence). CDR3 size: 15 residues. V trimming: 3 bases; J trimming: 2 bases; junction bases outside the gene matches: 6. Clones were read by immunoSEQ multiplex PCR, and TCRdb kept only the in-frame ones, dropping some. In the table there are under 75,000 clones, 85% to 90% of which are singletons. This receptor was identified in a man aged 50 to 60 with acute or convalescent COVID-19. The specimen was peripheral blood. The V and J genes are TRBV20-1 and TRBJ2-3; TRBD2 agrees at 9 bases. The CDR3 DNA sequence: TGCAGTGCTAGTCGACTAGCGGACCCCACAGATACGCAGTATTTT. Its translation: CSASRLADPTDTQYF.